The next 19 T cell receptor beta chains were all read from a single sample in a study of blood T cell repertoires in COVID-19. Clones were sequenced by immunoSEQ multiplex PCR, and TCRdb holds only the in-frame ones, with some missing. The repertoire holds around 370,000 clones, 90% seen once, with around 7% in the top ten. Sequencing input: peripheral blood. These receptors all stem from a man aged 18 to 30 with active or convalescent COVID-19.

The rearrangement uses TRBV28 and TRBJ2-7; D ambiguous. Germline V gives CDR1 MDHEN, CDR2 SYDVKM. V was clipped by 3 bases and J by 7 bases, with 7 bases between them. The CDR3 contains 11 residues. The CDR3: CASSFRKEQYF. CDR3 in DNA: TGTGCCAGCAGTTTCCGTAAAGAGCAGTACTTC.

V usage is TRBV10-3 and J usage is TRBJ2-7, with 7 bases matching TRBD2. This CDR3 comprises 14 residues. J lost 5 bases, V lost 8 bases, and 12 bases had no gene match. Germline V gene sequence: CDR1 ENHRY, CDR2 SYGVKD. CDR3 in DNA: TGTGCCATCCCCCTATGGGACGGGAGGAACGAGCAGTACTTC. Translating it yields CAIPLWDGRNEQYF.

V usage is TRBV6-6 and J usage is TRBJ2-3; possibly TRBD1 for D (5 bases). Germline V gene data show CDR1 as MNHNY and CDR2 as SVGAGI (reference sequence). With 2 bases removed from V and 6 bases from J, the gap between germline ends came to 15 bases. The length of the CDR3 is 15 residues. CDR3: CASSYIPRGWDTQYF. The CDR3 region has the DNA TGTGCCAGCAGTTACATCCCTAGGGGTTGGGATACGCAGTATTTT.

The chain couples TRBV28 to TRBJ2-3; 11 bases are a match to TRBD2. This CDR3 has 16 residues. Germline V gene lookup returns CDR1 MDHEN and CDR2 SYDVKM. The V segment lost 2 bases and the J segment 1 base; nucleotides outside the gene matches: 2. For the CDR3, the DNA is TGTGCCAGCAGTTTAATTAGCGGGAGGGGCACAGATACGCAGTATTTT. Its translation is CASSLISGRGTDTQYF.

This chain uses TRBV15 with TRBJ2-7; 13 bases are a match to TRBD2. This CDR3 is 19 amino acids long. Unmatched junction bases numbered 12, after V lost 0 bases and J lost 4 bases. Looked up from germline, CDR1 is LNHNV and CDR2 is YYDKDF (reference sequence). The CDR3 sequence: CATSRDPSGLAGVLYEQYF. The CDR3 coding sequence is TGTGCCACCAGCAGAGACCCCTCAGGACTAGCGGGAGTCCTGTACGAGCAGTACTTC.

This clone was detected only a few times. The chain joins TRBV28 to TRBJ2-7, with a weak D call TRBD2 (6 bases). Deletions cut 6 bases from V and 9 bases from J, with 21 bases between. The CDR3 covers 14 residues. The germline gives CDR1 MDHEN, CDR2 SYDVKM. This CDR3 reads CASRSPGLNTRQYF. In DNA, the CDR3 is TGTGCCAGCAGATCTCCGGGACTCAACACACGGCAGTACTTC.

The V call is TRBV19, the J call TRBJ1-4; 7 bases are a match to TRBD1. J lost 2 bases, V lost 9 bases, and 9 bases had no gene match. Germline-derived CDR1 and CDR2 are LNHDA and SQIVND (reference sequence). This CDR3 has 15 amino acids. The CDR3 sequence is CASRIGQATNEKLFF. Here the CDR3 DNA reads TGTGCCAGCAGAATTGGACAGGCCACTAATGAAAAACTGTTTTTT.

The CDR3 here is CASSLERFYGYTF. The CDR3 DNA sequence: TGTGCCAGCAGCTTAGAGCGGTTCTATGGCTACACCTTC. V and J are TRBV7-3 and TRBJ1-2; D gene ambiguous. The CDR3 is made up of 13 amino acids. Trimming took 2 bases from V and 4 from J, leaving 8 bases between them. The germline CDR1 and CDR2 sequences are SGHTA and FQGTGA.

This chain uses TRBV14 with TRBJ2-5, with 11 bases fitting TRBD2. The trim removed 0 bases at V and 4 bases at J, leaving 4 bases unmatched. CDR1 and CDR2 from the germline V gene are SGHDN and FVKESK. The CDR3 runs to 16 residues. This CDR3 is CASSQEILAGGETQYF. The CDR3 DNA is TGTGCCAGCAGCCAAGAAATTCTAGCGGGGGGAGAGACCCAGTACTTC.

The rearrangement uses TRBV5-8 and TRBJ2-7, with 8 bases matching TRBD2. This CDR3 region has 14 residues. V gave up 5 bases and J gave up 6 bases; unmatched junction bases: 10. Germline loops: CDR1 SGHTS, CDR2 YDEGEE. The CDR3 nucleotides are TGTGCCAGCAGTATGGTCCTAGCGGGCCTCGAGCAGTACTTC. Translated: CASSMVLAGLEQYF.

The V and J genes are TRBV6-5 and TRBJ2-7, with TRBD1 matching over 10 bases. The ends lost 2 bases at V and 3 bases at J; junction bases unmatched: 4. Germline loops: CDR1 MNHEY, CDR2 SVGAGI. The CDR3 extends over 15 amino acids. The CDR3 DNA reads TGTGCCAGCAGTTACACGGGGACAGGGGTCTACGAGCAGTACTTC. Translated: CASSYTGTGVYEQYF.

The CDR3 loop is CASTLQGVGSDTQYF. Written as DNA, the CDR3 is TGTGCCAGCACCCTTCAGGGGGTAGGGTCAGATACGCAGTATTTT. V and J are TRBV3-1 (or the pseudogene TRBV3-2) and TRBJ2-3; 7 bases are shared with TRBD1. With V trimmed by 7 bases and J by 4 bases, 11 bases remained unmatched. CDR1 is LGHDT, CDR2 YNNKEL, per germline (reference sequence). The CDR3 covers 15 residues.

The chain is built from TRBV29-1 and TRBJ2-1; TRBD2 might be the D (5 bases). The CDR3 has 14 residues. The germline CDR1 and CDR2 sequences are SQVTM and ANQGSEA. With 8 bases removed from V and 3 bases from J, the gap between germline ends came to 17 bases. This CDR3 is CSFGSGYFYNEQFF. CDR3 in DNA: TGCAGCTTCGGGTCGGGGTATTTCTACAATGAGCAGTTCTTC.

CDR3 residues: CASSQEGKGGGAADTQYF. In DNA form, the CDR3 reads TGCGCCAGCAGCCAAGAGGGTAAAGGCGGGGGCGCCGCAGATACGCAGTATTTT. The genes are TRBV4-1 and TRBJ2-3; D is perhaps TRBD2 (7 bases). Trimming took 0 bases from V and 4 from J, leaving 20 bases between them. Germline V lookup: CDR1 MGHRA, CDR2 YSYEKL. This CDR3 is 18 amino acids long.

The chain uses TRBV3-1 (or the pseudogene TRBV3-2) and TRBJ1-2; D is unclear. The CDR3 is made up of 13 amino acids. V was trimmed by 0 bases and J by 7 bases, leaving 9 bases between them. Germline CDR1 is LGHDT and CDR2 is YNNKEL (reference sequence). CDR3 nucleotides: TGTGCCAGCAGCCAAGAAGACGACATTGGCTACACCTTC. Translation gives CASSQEDDIGYTF.

DNA for the CDR3: TGTGCCAGCAGCCCCTTAATCGGGACAGGCAGGAAAGAACTGTTTTTT. This encodes CASSPLIGTGRKELFF. The J gene is TRBJ1-4, the V gene TRBV5-8; TRBD1 matches 8 bases. V gave up 4 bases and J gave up 12 bases; unmatched junction bases: 17. The CDR3 contains 16 residues. Looked up from germline, CDR1 is SGHTS and CDR2 is YDEGEE.

The V call is TRBV10-3, the J call TRBJ2-5; 7 nucleotides match TRBD1. This CDR3 is 15 amino acids long. Trimming took 8 bases from V and 2 from J; bases not matched to a gene: 11. The germline V gene has CDR1 ENHRY and CDR2 SYGVKD. CDR3 amino acids: CAIAGVMGQQETQYF. As DNA, the CDR3 is TGTGCCATCGCAGGGGTTATGGGACAGCAAGAGACCCAGTACTTC.

With respect to this clone: One end of the junction is discordant with germline, which a read error may explain. The rearrangement uses TRBV28 and TRBJ2-6, with D tentatively TRBD1 (5 bases). CDR3 length: 15 amino acids. Germline V gene data show CDR1 as MDHEN and CDR2 as SYDVKM. CDR3 amino acids: CASKTSLSGANVLTF. The CDR3 DNA follows: TGTGCCAGCAAAACTTCGCTCTCTGGGGCCAACGTGCTGACTTTC.

CDR3 in DNA: TGTGCCAGCAGCTCACCGGGACAGGGTACTTACGAGCAGTACTTC. This sequence encodes CASSSPGQGTYEQYF. The rearrangement joins TRBV7-9 to TRBJ2-7; 9 positions match TRBD1. The germline CDR1 and CDR2 sequences are SEHNR and FQNEAQ (reference sequence). V gave up 4 bases and J gave up 4 bases; unmatched junction bases: 8. The CDR3 spans 15 residues.